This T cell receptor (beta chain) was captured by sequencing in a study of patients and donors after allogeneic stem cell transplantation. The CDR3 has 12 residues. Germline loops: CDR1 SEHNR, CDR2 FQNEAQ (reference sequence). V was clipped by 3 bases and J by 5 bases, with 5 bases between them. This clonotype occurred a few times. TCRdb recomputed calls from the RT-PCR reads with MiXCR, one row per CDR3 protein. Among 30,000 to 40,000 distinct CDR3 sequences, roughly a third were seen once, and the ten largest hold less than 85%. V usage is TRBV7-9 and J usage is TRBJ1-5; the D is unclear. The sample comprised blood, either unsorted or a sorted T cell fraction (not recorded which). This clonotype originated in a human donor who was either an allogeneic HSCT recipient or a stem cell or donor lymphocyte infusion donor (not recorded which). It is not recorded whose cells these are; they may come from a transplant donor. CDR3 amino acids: CASSFGDQPQHF. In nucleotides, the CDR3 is TGTGCCAGCAGCTTCGGGGATCAGCCCCAGCATTTT. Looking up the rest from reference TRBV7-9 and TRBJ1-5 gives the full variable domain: DTGVSQNPRHKITKRGQNVTFRCDPISEHNRLYWYRQTLGQGPEFLTYFQNEAQLEKSRLLSDRFSAERPKGSFSTLEIQRTEQGDSAMYLCASSFGDQPQHFGDGTRLSIL.